Listed here are 25 T cell receptor beta chains from one sample, sequenced in a study of blood T cell repertoires in COVID-19 (dated by TCRdb to the early 2020s). The library was produced with the immunoSEQ multiplex PCR assay. Held by TCRdb, this immuneACCESS table contains in-frame sequences only and omits some clones. Under half of the omission traces to an unresolved V gene where checked; the cause of the rest is unknown. The sample has 200,000 to 300,000 clones on record, roughly 91% of them singletons. The ten largest make up approximately 4.3% of the sample. Sequencing was performed on PBMCs or T cells enriched from blood (not recorded which). The receptors were gathered from a woman aged 30 to 39 with acute COVID-19.

This clone appeared once. The V and J genes are TRBV9 and TRBJ2-5; 10 nucleotides agree with TRBD1. CDR1 and CDR2 (germline): SGDLS, YYNGEE. CDR3 length: 15 residues. Trimming at V came to 2 bases and at J to 2 bases, leaving 3 bases not matched to a gene. The CDR3 here is CASSVGTGEQETQYF. DNA for the CDR3: TGTGCCAGCAGCGTGGGGACAGGGGAACAAGAGACCCAGTACTTC.

This chain uses TRBV7-9 with TRBJ2-7; D possibly corresponds to TRBD1 (5 bases). The CDR3 is 15 residues long. Germline V gives CDR1 SEHNR, CDR2 FQNEAQ (reference sequence). Between the trimmed V and J ends, which lost 1 base and 0 bases, there was a span of 10 bases. CDR3 amino acids: CASSLEGYYSYEQYF. CDR3 bases: TGTGCCAGCAGCTTAGAGGGGTACTACTCCTACGAGCAGTACTTC.

The rearrangement uses TRBV5-4 and TRBJ1-4; D ambiguous. V was cut by 0 bases and J by 8 bases, with 11 bases left in between. Germline V gene lookup returns CDR1 SGHNT and CDR2 YYREEE (reference sequence). The CDR3 covers 14 residues. The CDR3 DNA reads as TGTGCCAGCAGCTTGGATTTTGGCGGGGAAAAACTGTTTTTT. Translation: CASSLDFGGEKLFF.

This clone came up a few times. The V gene is TRBV9, the J gene TRBJ1-4, with D maybe TRBD1 (5 bases). CDR3 length: 14 amino acids. The V end was cut by 3 bases, the J end by 6 bases, with 12 bases between. The V gene's germline CDR1 is SGDLS and CDR2 YYNGEE. The CDR3 region is CASSARDAHEKLFF. CDR3 nucleotides: TGTGCCAGCAGCGCGCGGGACGCGCATGAAAAACTGTTTTTT.

This chain connects TRBV29-1 to TRBJ2-2; D might be TRBD1 (6 bases). The V end was cut by 7 bases, the J end by 7 bases, with 13 bases between. This CDR3 comprises 12 residues. Germline assignment: CDR1 SQVTM and CDR2 ANQGSEA. The CDR3 nucleotides read TGCAGCGCGAAGCAGGGACACGGGGAGCTGTTTTTT. It encodes CSAKQGHGELFF.

V and J are TRBV5-6 and TRBJ2-5; D is ambiguous. This CDR3 is built from 12 residues. Trimming cost V 4 bases and J 0 bases, with 4 bases left between them. Per germline, CDR1 SGHDT and CDR2 YYEEEE. CDR3 in amino acids: CASSRYQETQYF. The CDR3 DNA reads TGTGCCAGCAGCCGGTACCAAGAGACCCAGTACTTC. Full variable domain (remainder filled in from reference TRBV5-6 and TRBJ2-5): DAGVTQSPTHLIKTRGQQVTLRCSPKSGHDTVSWYQQALGQGPQFIFQYYEEEERQRGNFPDRFSGHQFPNYSSELNVNALLLGDSALYLCASSRYQETQYFGPGTRLLVL.

This chain uses TRBV6-5 with TRBJ1-1; D uncertain. CDR3 size: 13 residues. V gave up 5 bases and J gave up 2 bases, with 9 bases separating them. CDR1 and CDR2 from the germline V gene are MNHEY and SVGAGI. CDR3 protein: CASSLGPNTEAFF. CDR3 nucleotides: TGTGCCAGCAGTCTTGGGCCAAACACTGAAGCTTTCTTT.

The chain couples TRBV20-1 to TRBJ2-7; no reliable D call. The length of the CDR3 is 12 residues. CDR1 is DFQATT and CDR2 is SNEGSKA in the germline V gene (reference sequence). The V end was cut by 3 bases, the J end by 7 bases, with 13 bases between. The CDR3 is CSASFTSLEQYF. The CDR3 region has the DNA TGCAGTGCTAGTTTTACTTCTTTGGAGCAGTACTTC.

This chain connects TRBV7-6 to TRBJ2-7; a weak D match, TRBD1 (5 bases). V gave up 5 bases and J gave up 6 bases, with 23 bases separating them. The CDR3 spans 16 residues. Looked up from germline, CDR1 is SGHVS and CDR2 is FNYEAQ. The CDR3 DNA follows: TGTGCCAGCAGCCGCCAATGGCAGGGAAGGTTGGGCGAGCAGTACTTC. Its translation: CASSRQWQGRLGEQYF.

This clone was picked up a small number of times. CDR3 DNA sequence: TGTGCCAGCAGTCACCCTCGGCCCGGCGGTTTCGAAAAACTGTTTTTT. This sequence encodes CASSHPRPGGFEKLFF. The V call is TRBV27, the J call TRBJ1-4, with D unclear. CDR1 is MNHEY and CDR2 is SMNVEV in the germline V gene (reference sequence). This CDR3 spans 16 amino acids. The V end lost 5 bases, the J end lost 8 bases, and 21 bases lay between the germline ends.

This clone was observed once. This chain connects TRBV5-1 to TRBJ1-1, with TRBD1 matching over 8 bases. The germline V gene has CDR1 SGHRS and CDR2 YFSETQ. This CDR3 spans 16 amino acids. V lost 3 bases and J lost 1; bases outside the gene matches: 8. CDR3 in amino acids: CASSSSARGQNTEAFF. DNA of the CDR3: TGCGCCAGCAGCTCGAGCGCCAGGGGGCAGAACACTGAAGCTTTCTTT.

The chain recombines TRBV9 with TRBJ2-6, with TRBD1 matching 11 bases. Looked up from germline, CDR1 is SGDLS and CDR2 is YYNGEE. The CDR3 is 19 amino acids. V shed 7 bases, J shed 1 base, and the junction held 13 bases outside the gene matches. The CDR3 coding sequence is TGTGCCAGCTTCAACGGCGGGACAGGGGGTTCTTCTGGGGCCAACGTCCTGACTTTC. Residues: CASFNGGTGGSSGANVLTF.

The CDR3 loop is CASSEGPTGNNQPQHF. Here the CDR3 DNA reads TGTGCCAGCAGTGAAGGTCCGACAGGGAACAATCAGCCCCAGCATTTT. The rearrangement joins TRBV2 to TRBJ1-5, with TRBD1 identical over 7 bases. Germline-derived CDR1 and CDR2 are SNHLY and FYNNEI. The CDR3 is made up of 16 amino acids. With 1 base clipped from V and 3 bases from J, the junction kept 6 bases outside the gene matches.

The chain couples TRBV9 to TRBJ2-1; 8 bases are a match to TRBD2. The CDR3 has 15 residues. V dropped 4 bases and J dropped 0; count of bases not matched to a gene: 3. Per the germline V gene, CDR1 is SGDLS and CDR2 is YYNGEE. The CDR3 nucleotides read TGTGCCAGCAGCTTGAGCGGGGGCTCCTACAATGAGCAGTTCTTC. It translates to CASSLSGGSYNEQFF.

This chain links TRBV5-1 with TRBJ1-1; D may be TRBD1 (6 bases). The V and J ends lost 2 bases and 1 base respectively, with 12 bases between them. The CDR3 runs to 15 residues. CDR1 is SGHRS, CDR2 YFSETQ, per germline. The CDR3 DNA is TGCGCCAGCAGCTTATTACAGGGCGGGAACACTGAAGCTTTCTTT. Translated, it gives CASSLLQGGNTEAFF.

The J gene is TRBJ1-5, the V gene TRBV6-4; no clear D gene. The ends were cut back, 0 bases at V and 4 bases at J, with 4 bases in the middle. The germline V gene has CDR1 MRHNA and CDR2 SNTAGT. The CDR3 is 13 residues long. CDR3 sequence: CASSDSTNQPQHF. Here the CDR3 DNA reads TGTGCCAGCAGTGACTCGACAAATCAGCCCCAGCATTTT.

This sequence joins TRBV10-3 and TRBJ2-3; TRBD1 agrees at 9 bases. Germline CDR1 reads ENHRY; CDR2 reads SYGVKD. V gave up 6 bases and J gave up 2 bases; unmatched junction bases: 6. The CDR3 totals 15 residues. The CDR3 DNA sequence: TGTGCCATCAGCCCGGGACAGGGAAACACAGATACGCAGTATTTT. Amino acid sequence: CAISPGQGNTDTQYF.

CDR3: CASSLSGPSGGTQYF. For the CDR3, the DNA is TGTGCCAGCAGCTTGAGCGGCCCCAGCGGGGGGACCCAGTACTTC. The genes are TRBV5-4 and TRBJ2-5; 8 nucleotides agree with TRBD2. The CDR3 covers 15 residues. The germline V gene encodes CDR1 SGHNT and CDR2 YYREEE (reference sequence). With 1 base clipped from V and 7 bases from J, the junction kept 9 bases outside the gene matches.

The J gene is TRBJ1-3, the V gene TRBV6-5, with D perhaps TRBD1 (6 bases). V was shortened by 6 bases and J by 2 bases, with 8 bases between the two germline ends. Germline-derived CDR1 and CDR2 are MNHEY and SVGAGI. This CDR3 region has 13 residues. The CDR3 DNA sequence: TGTGCCAGCAGGGACAGCACTGGAAACACCATATATTTT. This sequence encodes CASRDSTGNTIYF.

The chain uses TRBV5-4 and TRBJ2-1; 10 bases are a match to TRBD2. The V gene's germline CDR1 is SGHNT and CDR2 YYREEE (reference sequence). V shed 1 base and J 6 bases; nucleotides not matched to a gene: 4. The CDR3 extends over 15 amino acids. The CDR3 DNA reads as TGTGCCAGCAGCTTGACTAGCGGGAACGTCAATGAGCAGTTCTTC. Its translation is CASSLTSGNVNEQFF.

The chain joins TRBV18 to TRBJ1-1; a weak D match, TRBD1 (5 bases). CDR1 and CDR2 (germline): KGHSH, LQKENI. This CDR3 spans 17 amino acids. The V end was cut by 4 bases, the J end by 2 bases, with 20 bases between. DNA for the CDR3: TGTGCCAGCTCACGTCCGGGACTCGGAACCGTAAACACTGAAGCTTTCTTT. As protein: CASSRPGLGTVNTEAFF. The full variable domain, its missing parts supplied by reference TRBV18 and TRBJ1-1, is NAGVMQNPRHLVRRRGQEARLRCSPMKGHSHVYWYRQLPEEGLKFMVYLQKENIIDESGMPKERFSAEFPKEGPSILRIQQVVRGDSAAYFCASSRPGLGTVNTEAFFGQGTRLTVV.

This chain connects TRBV6-5 to TRBJ2-7, with 7 nucleotides matching TRBD1. Germline assignment: CDR1 MNHEY and CDR2 SVGAGI. J lost 9 bases, V lost 5 bases, and 7 bases had no gene match. CDR3 length: 12 amino acids. The CDR3: CASSQPGGGQYF. The CDR3 region has the DNA TGTGCCAGCAGTCAACCAGGGGGTGGGCAGTACTTC.

The rearrangement uses TRBV6-5 and TRBJ1-5; D not certain. Germline V gene sequence: CDR1 MNHEY, CDR2 SVGAGI. Trimming took 5 bases from V and 0 from J, leaving 11 bases between them. The CDR3 totals 15 residues. The CDR3 is CASSRVGYSNQPQHF. In nucleotides, the CDR3 is TGTGCCAGCAGTCGGGTGGGTTATAGCAATCAGCCCCAGCATTTT.

CDR3 loop: CASSPFLRRRNDNEQFF. DNA of the CDR3: TGTGCCAGCAGCCCGTTTTTACGCAGGAGGAACGACAATGAGCAGTTCTTC. The V and J genes are TRBV11-2 and TRBJ2-1, with a possible D match to TRBD2 (5 bases). The CDR3 runs to 17 residues. Trimming pared 5 bases from V and 5 bases from J, leaving 22 bases between. The germline V gene has CDR1 SGHAT and CDR2 FQNNGV.

The chain uses TRBV15 and TRBJ2-2; D not resolved. Germline CDR1 and CDR2: LNHNV and YYDKDF (reference sequence). Trimming pared 0 bases from V and 1 base from J, leaving 6 bases between. The CDR3 covers 15 residues. The CDR3 coding sequence is TGTGCCACCAGCAGAGATTACGGGAACACCGGGGAGCTGTTTTTT. Residues: CATSRDYGNTGELFF.